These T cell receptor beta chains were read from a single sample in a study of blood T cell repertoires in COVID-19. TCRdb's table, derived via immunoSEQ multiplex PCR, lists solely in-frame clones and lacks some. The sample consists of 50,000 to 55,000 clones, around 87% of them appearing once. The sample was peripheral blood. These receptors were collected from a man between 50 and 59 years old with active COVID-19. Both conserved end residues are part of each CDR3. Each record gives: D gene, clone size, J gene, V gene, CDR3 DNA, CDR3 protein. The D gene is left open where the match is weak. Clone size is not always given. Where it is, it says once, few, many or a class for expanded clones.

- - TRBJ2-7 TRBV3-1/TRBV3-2 TGTGCCAGCAGCCAAGATAGATGCTCGTTTCCCTACGAGCAGTACTTC CASSQDRCSFPYEQYF
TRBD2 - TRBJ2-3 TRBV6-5 TGTGCCAGCATCCTACTAGCGGGAGGACGAGATACGCAGTATTTT CASILLAGGRDTQYF
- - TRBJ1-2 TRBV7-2 TGTGCCAGCAGCTTCACGGGGGGAAGGGGTTATGGCTACACCTTC CASSFTGGRGYGYTF
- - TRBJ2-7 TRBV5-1 TGCGCCAGCAGCTTTCAGGGATCCGAGCAGTACTTC CASSFQGSEQYF
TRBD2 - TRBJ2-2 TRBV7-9 TGTGCCAGCAGCAAAAGAAGCGGGGGAAACACCGGGGAGCTGTTTTTT CASSKRSGGNTGELFF
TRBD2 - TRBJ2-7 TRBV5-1 TGCGCCAGCAGGCCGGGAGGGAACAACGAGCAGTACTTC CASRPGGNNEQYF
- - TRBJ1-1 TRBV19 TGTGCCAGTAGTAAGTTAGGGGGAGGGGCCGGGACTGAAGCTTTCTTT CASSKLGGGAGTEAFF
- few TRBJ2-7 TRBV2 TGTGCCAGTCAGAAGATCCACGAGCAGTACTTC CASQKIHEQYF
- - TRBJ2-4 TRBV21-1 TGTGCCAGCAGACCCCTAGCGGGAAACATTCAGTACTTC CASRPLAGNIQYF
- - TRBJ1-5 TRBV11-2 TGTGCCAGCAGCATAACAGGGTATAGCAATCAGCCCCAGCATTTT CASSITGYSNQPQHF